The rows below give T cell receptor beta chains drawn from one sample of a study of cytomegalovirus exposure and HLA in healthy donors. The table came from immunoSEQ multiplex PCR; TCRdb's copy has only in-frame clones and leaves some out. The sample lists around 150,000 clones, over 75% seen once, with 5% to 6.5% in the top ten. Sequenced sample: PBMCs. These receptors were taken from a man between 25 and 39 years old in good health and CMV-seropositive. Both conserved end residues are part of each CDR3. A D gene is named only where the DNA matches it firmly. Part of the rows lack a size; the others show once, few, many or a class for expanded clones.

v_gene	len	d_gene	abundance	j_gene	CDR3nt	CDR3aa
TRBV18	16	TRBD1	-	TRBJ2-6	TGTGCCAGCTCACCCCGACAGGGTCTAGGGGCCAACGTCCTGACTTTC	CASSPRQGLGANVLTF
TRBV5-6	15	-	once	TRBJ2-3	TGTGCCAGCAGTTCTAGTCTAGGGGTCGCAGATACGCAGTATTTT	CASSSSLGVADTQYF
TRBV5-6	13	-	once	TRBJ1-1	TGTGCCAGCAGCTTGCTTCGGGACTTTGAAGCTTTCTTT	CASSLLRDFEAFF
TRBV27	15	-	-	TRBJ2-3	TGTGCCAGCAGTTTATCGGGGACTAGCACAGATACGCAGTATTTT	CASSLSGTSTDTQYF
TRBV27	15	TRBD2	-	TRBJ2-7	TGTGCCAGCAGTTTATCGTTCGGGGGGACCAGCGAGCAGTACTTC	CASSLSFGGTSEQYF
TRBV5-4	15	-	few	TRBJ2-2	TGTGCCAGCAGCGTTGGCAGGGTAGGCACCGGGGAGCTGTTTTTT	CASSVGRVGTGELFF
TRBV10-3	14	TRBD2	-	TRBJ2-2	TGTGCCATCAAAAGCGGGAGGGTGGCCGGGGAGCTGTTTTTT	CAIKSGRVAGELFF
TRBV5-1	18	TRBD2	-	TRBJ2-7	TGCGCCAGCAGCTTGGAAGGGACTAGCGGGGGCTCACCCTACGAGCAGTACTTC	CASSLEGTSGGSPYEQYF
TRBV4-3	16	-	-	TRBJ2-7	TGCGCCAGCAGCCAAGATAGAACAAGGGGGACGAGCGAGCAGTACTTC	CASSQDRTRGTSEQYF
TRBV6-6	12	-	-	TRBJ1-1	TGTGCCAGCAAACGGGATGGCACTGAAGCTTTCTTT	CASKRDGTEAFF
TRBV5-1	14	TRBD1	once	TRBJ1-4	TGCGCCAGCAGCTTTAGGACAGGGGATGAAAAACTGTTTTTT	CASSFRTGDEKLFF
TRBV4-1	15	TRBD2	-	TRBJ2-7	TGCGCCAGCAGCCAACCGCTAGCGGGATCCTACGAGCAGTACTTC	CASSQPLAGSYEQYF
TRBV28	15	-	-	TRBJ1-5	TGTGCCAGCAGCCTCCCGGGAAGCCCAAATCAGCCCCAGCATTTT	CASSLPGSPNQPQHF
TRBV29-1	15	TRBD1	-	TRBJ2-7	TGCAGCGTTGATCGGCGAGGGACAGGGGATTACGAGCAGTACTTC	CSVDRRGTGDYEQYF
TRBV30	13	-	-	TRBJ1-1	TGTGCCTGGGCGGCGCAGCCAATTTCTGAAGCTTTCTTT	CAWAAQPISEAFF
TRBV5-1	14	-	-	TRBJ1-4	TGCGCCAGCAGCTTTGAGGGCGGGAGTGAAAAACTGTTTTTT	CASSFEGGSEKLFF
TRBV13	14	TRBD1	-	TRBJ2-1	TGTGCCAGCAACGACAGGGGGCGAAGCAATGAGCAGTTCTTC	CASNDRGRSNEQFF
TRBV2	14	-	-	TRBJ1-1	TGTGCCAGCATGGCCAGGGGTTGGAACACTGAAGCTTTCTTT	CASMARGWNTEAFF
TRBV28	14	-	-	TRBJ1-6	TGTGCCAGCAGTTTATGGCAGGGAAGTTCACCCCTCCACTTT	CASSLWQGSSPLHF
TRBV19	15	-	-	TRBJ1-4	TGTGCCAGTAGTATATACCGGGGGGGTAATGAAAAACTGTTTTTT	CASSIYRGGNEKLFF
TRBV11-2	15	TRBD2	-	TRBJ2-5	TGTGCCAGCAGCTTAGGGGCTAGCGGGAGCGAGACCCAGTACTTC	CASSLGASGSETQYF
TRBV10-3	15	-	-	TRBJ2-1	TGTGCCATCAGTGAGGCGGGTGATACCTACAATGAGCAGTTCTTC	CAISEAGDTYNEQFF
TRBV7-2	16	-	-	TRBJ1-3	TGTGCCAGCAGCTTAGCCACAGGGCTCTCTGGAAACACCATATATTTT	CASSLATGLSGNTIYF
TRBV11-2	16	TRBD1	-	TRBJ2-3	TGTGCCAGCAGCTTATCTTCAGGCTACAGGGGAGATACGCAGTATTTT	CASSLSSGYRGDTQYF
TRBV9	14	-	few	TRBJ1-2	TGTGCCAGCAGCAGCTATCAGGGTAACTATGGCTACACCTTC	CASSSYQGNYGYTF
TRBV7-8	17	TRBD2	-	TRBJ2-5	TGTGCCAGCAGCTACGGGGGGGTAGCGGGCTTCCAAGAGACCCAGTACTTC	CASSYGGVAGFQETQYF
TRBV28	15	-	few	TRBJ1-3	TGTGCCAGCAGTTTAGAACAGCTTGCTGGAAACACCATATATTTT	CASSLEQLAGNTIYF
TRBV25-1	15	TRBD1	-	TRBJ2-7	TGTGCCAGCAGTGGGGGGGACAGGGCCTCCTACGAGCAGTACTTC	CASSGGDRASYEQYF
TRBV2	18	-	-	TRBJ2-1	TGTGCCAGCAGTGGAGACAGGGGTTCGGCGGGAGGGGAGAATGAGCAGTTCTTC	CASSGDRGSAGGENEQFF
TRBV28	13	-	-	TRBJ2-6	TGTGCCAGCAGTTTTCGACTACTAAACGTCCTGACTTTC	CASSFRLLNVLTF
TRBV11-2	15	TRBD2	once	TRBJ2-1	TGTGCCAGCAGCGTCGGCCGCGGGGGCTACAATGAGCAGTTCTTC	CASSVGRGGYNEQFF
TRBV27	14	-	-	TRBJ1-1	TGTGCCAGCAAGGAGTGGGACATGAACACTGAAGCTTTCTTT	CASKEWDMNTEAFF
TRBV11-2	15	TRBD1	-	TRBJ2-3	TGTGCCAGCAGCTCCCGGGACAGGGTCGCAGATACGCAGTATTTT	CASSSRDRVADTQYF
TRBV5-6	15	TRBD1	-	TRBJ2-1	TGTGCCAGCAGTTCCCGAGGGGGCCGGGTCAATGAGCAGTTCTTC	CASSSRGGRVNEQFF
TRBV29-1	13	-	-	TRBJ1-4	TGCAGCGTTGAACAGGGGAATTCAGGAAAACTGTTTTTT	CSVEQGNSGKLFF
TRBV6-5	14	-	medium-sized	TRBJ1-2	TGTGCCAGCAGTTACTCCGGCGGGGGCTCGGGCTACACCTTC	CASSYSGGGSGYTF
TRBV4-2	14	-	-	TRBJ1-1	TGTGCCAGCCATGACTTGCTGGGTAGCACTGAAGCTTTCTTT	CASHDLLGSTEAFF
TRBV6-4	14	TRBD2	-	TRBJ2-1	TGTGCCAGCAGTTCGACTAGCGACTACAATGAGCAGTTCTTC	CASSSTSDYNEQFF
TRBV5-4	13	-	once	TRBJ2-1	TGTGCCAGCAGCTTTGGGCAGAACAATGAGCAGTTCTTC	CASSFGQNNEQFF
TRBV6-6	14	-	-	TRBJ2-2	TGTGCCAGCGAGTTTGCCGCGGGGACCGGGGAGCTGTTTTTT	CASEFAAGTGELFF
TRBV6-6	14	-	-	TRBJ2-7	TGTGCCAGCGCACTCCGGGACTCAGATGTCGAGCAGTACTTC	CASALRDSDVEQYF
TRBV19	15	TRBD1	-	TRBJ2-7	TGTGCCAGTAGTATGAAGGGACAGGGAGGCTACGAGCAGTACTTC	CASSMKGQGGYEQYF
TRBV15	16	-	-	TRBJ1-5	TGTGCCACCAGCCCTGATACACAAGCGGGCAATCAGCCCCAGCATTTT	CATSPDTQAGNQPQHF
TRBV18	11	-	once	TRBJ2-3	TGTGCCAGCTCACCCGCAGATACGCAGTATTTT	CASSPADTQYF
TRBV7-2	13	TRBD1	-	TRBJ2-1	TGTGCCAGCCGGGGACAGGGGAACAATGAGCAGTTCTTC	CASRGQGNNEQFF
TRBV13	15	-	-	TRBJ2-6	TGTGCCAGCAGCTTGGTAGTTCTGGGGGCCAACGTCCTGACTTTC	CASSLVVLGANVLTF
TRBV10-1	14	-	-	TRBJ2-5	TGCGCCAGCTCCAACGGAGGGGATGAAGAGACCCAGTACTTC	CASSNGGDEETQYF
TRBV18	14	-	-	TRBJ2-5	TGTGCCAGCTCACTCGGGACACTTCAAGAGACCCAGTACTTC	CASSLGTLQETQYF
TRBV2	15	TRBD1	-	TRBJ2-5	TGTGCCAGCAGTGATTGGACAGGGGGCCGGGAGACCCAGTACTTC	CASSDWTGGRETQYF
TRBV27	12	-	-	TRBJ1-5	TGTGCCAGCAGTTTTGACAGCGAGCCCCAGCATTTT	CASSFDSEPQHF
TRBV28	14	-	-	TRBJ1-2	TGTGCCAGCACCCAACAGCCTCCCGTTTATGGCTACACCTTC	CASTQQPPVYGYTF
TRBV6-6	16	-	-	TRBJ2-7	TGTGCCAGCTCCGGTGATAAGGCAGGCGATTCCTACGAGCAGTACTTC	CASSGDKAGDSYEQYF
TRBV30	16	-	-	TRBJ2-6	TGTGCCTGGAAAAAACAGGGATTCTCTGGGGCCAACGTCCTGACTTTC	CAWKKQGFSGANVLTF
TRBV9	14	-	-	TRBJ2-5	TGTGCCAGCAGCGTAGGGATAGGGGGAGAGACCCAGTACTTC	CASSVGIGGETQYF
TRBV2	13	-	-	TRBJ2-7	TGTGCCAGCAGCGACACTCGTTCCTACGAGCAGTACTTC	CASSDTRSYEQYF
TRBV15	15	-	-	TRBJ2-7	TGTGCCACCAGCAGAGATGCAGGGGTGATTTACGAGCAGTACTTC	CATSRDAGVIYEQYF
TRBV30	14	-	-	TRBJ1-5	TGTGCCTGGAGTGCAGCAAAGGAGGGCCAGCCCCAGCATTTT	CAWSAAKEGQPQHF